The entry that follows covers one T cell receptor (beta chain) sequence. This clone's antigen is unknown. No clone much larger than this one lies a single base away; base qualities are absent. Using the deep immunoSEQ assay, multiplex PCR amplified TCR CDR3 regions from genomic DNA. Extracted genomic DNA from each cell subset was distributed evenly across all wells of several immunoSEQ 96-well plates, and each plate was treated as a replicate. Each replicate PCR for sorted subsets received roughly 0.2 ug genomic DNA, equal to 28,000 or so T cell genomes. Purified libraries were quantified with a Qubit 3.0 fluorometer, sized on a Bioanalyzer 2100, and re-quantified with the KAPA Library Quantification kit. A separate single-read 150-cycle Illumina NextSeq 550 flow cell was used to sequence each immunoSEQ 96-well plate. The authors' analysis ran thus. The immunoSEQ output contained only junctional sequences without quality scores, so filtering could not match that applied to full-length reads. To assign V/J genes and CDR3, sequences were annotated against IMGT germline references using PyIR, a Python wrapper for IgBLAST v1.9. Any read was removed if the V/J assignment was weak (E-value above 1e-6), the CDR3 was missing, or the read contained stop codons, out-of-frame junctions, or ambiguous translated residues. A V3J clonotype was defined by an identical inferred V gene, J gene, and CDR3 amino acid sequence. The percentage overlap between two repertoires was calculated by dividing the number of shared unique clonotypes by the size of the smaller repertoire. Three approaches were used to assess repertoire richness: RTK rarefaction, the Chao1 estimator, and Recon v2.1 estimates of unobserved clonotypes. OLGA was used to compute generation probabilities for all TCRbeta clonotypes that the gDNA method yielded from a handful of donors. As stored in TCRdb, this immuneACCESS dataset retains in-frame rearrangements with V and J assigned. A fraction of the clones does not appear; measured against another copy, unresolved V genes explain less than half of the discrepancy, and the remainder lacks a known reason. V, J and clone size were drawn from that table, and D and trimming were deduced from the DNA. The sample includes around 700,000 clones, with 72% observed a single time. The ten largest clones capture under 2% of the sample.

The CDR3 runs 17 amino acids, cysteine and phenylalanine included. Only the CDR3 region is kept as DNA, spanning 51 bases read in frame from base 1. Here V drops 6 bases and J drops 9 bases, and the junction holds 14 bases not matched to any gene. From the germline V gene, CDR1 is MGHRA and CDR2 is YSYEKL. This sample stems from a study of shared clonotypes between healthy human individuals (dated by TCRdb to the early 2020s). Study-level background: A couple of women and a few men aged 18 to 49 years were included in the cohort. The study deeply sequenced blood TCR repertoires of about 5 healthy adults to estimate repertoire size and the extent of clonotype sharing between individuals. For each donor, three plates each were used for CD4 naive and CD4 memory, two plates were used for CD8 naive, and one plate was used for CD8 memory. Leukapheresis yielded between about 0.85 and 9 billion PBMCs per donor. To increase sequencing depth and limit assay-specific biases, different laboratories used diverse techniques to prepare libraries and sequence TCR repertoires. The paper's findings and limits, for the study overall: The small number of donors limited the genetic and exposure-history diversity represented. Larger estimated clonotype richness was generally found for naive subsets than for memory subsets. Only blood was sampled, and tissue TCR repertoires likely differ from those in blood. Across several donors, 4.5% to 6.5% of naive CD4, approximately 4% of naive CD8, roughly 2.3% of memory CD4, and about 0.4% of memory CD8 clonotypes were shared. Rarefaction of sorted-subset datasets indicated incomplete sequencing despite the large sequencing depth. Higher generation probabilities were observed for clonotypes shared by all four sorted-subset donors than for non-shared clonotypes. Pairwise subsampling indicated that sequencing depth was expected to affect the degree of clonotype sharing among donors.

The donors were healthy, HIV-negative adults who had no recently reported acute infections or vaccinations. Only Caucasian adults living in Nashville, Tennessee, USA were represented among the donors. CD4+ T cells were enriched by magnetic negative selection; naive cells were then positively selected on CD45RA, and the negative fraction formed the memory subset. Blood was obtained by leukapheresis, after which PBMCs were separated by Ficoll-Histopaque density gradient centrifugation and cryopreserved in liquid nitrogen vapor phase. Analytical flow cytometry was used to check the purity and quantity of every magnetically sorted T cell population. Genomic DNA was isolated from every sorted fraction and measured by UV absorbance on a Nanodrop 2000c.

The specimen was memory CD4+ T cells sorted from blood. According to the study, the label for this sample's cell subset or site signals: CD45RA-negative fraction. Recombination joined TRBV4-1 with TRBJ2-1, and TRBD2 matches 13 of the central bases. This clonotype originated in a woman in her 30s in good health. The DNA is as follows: TGCGCCAGCAGTTCCGGACTAGCGGGAGTCACATTGGGTGAGCAGTTCTTC. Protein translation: CASSSGLAGVTLGEQFF.